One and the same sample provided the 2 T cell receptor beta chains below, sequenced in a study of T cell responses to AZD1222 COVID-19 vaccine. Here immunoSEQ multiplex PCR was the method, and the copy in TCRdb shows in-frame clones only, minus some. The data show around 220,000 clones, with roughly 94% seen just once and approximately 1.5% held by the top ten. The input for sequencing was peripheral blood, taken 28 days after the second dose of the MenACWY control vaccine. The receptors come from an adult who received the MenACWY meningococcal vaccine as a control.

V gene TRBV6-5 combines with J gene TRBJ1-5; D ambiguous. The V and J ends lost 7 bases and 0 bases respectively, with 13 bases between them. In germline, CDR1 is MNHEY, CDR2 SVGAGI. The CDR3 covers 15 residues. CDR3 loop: CASMKGGDSNQPQHF. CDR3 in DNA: TGTGCCAGCATGAAGGGAGGCGATAGCAATCAGCCCCAGCATTTT.

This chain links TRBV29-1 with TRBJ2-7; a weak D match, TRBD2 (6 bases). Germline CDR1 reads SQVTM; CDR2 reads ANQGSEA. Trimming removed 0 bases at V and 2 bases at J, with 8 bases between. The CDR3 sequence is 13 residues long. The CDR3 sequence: CSVEDGGTYEQYF. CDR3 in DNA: TGCAGCGTTGAAGATGGAGGGACCTACGAGCAGTACTTC.